The 32 T cell receptor beta chains below all came from one sample that was sequenced in a study of CXCR4 blockade with PD-1 therapy in pancreatic cancer. Assay used: immunoSEQ multiplex PCR; TCRdb lists only in-frame clones, some missing. The data contain approximately 5,900 clones, under 40% of them singletons. Specimen: tumor tissue. The receptors come from a human donor with pancreatic ductal adenocarcinoma.

This clone was seen ten or more times. V is TRBV11-3 and J is TRBJ1-3, with 7 positions matching TRBD1. V gave up 6 bases and J gave up 2 bases; unmatched junction bases: 10. The germline V gene encodes CDR1 SGHNT and CDR2 YENEEA. The CDR3 extends over 16 amino acids. The CDR3 nucleotides read TGTGCCAGCAGTCCAAATCAGCAGGGGGCTGGAAACACCATATATTTT. This encodes CASSPNQQGAGNTIYF. The entire variable domain, with the rest obtained from reference TRBV11-3 and TRBJ1-3, is as follows: EAGVVQSPRYKIIEKKQPVAFWCNPISGHNTLYWYLQNLGQGPELLIRYENEEAVDDSQLPKDRFSAERLKGVDSTLKIQPAELGDSAVYLCASSPNQQGAGNTIYFGEGSWLTVV.

This chain uses TRBV10-3 with TRBJ1-4; D ambiguous. V lost 0 bases to trimming and J lost 0 bases, with 8 bases between them. The CDR3 runs to 16 residues. The germline V gene has CDR1 ENHRY and CDR2 SYGVKD. CDR3 coding DNA: TGTGCCATCAGTGAGTCGCCGACCGCAACTAATGAAAAACTGTTTTTT. Its protein is CAISESPTATNEKLFF.

The chain employs TRBV6-8 and TRBJ2-6; 8 nucleotides line up with TRBD2. Germline V gives CDR1 MNHGY, CDR2 SAAAGT. The CDR3 extends over 18 amino acids. The V gene end was trimmed by 5 bases and the J gene end by 4 bases; junction bases not matched to a gene: 13. Written as DNA, the CDR3 is TGTGCCAGCAGTGTCAACCGGGAGGGGATTTACGGGGCCAACGTCCTGACTTTC. This gives the protein CASSVNREGIYGANVLTF.

The chain combines TRBV18 with TRBJ2-5, with D unclear. From germline, CDR1 is KGHSH and CDR2 LQKENI. Trimming removed 10 bases from V and 1 base from J, with 16 bases in between. The CDR3 spans 14 residues. This CDR3 is CATVLDGIQETQYF. CDR3 bases: TGTGCCACCGTCCTTGATGGCATCCAAGAGACCCAGTACTTC.

This clone qualifies as large. This chain joins TRBV11-3 and TRBJ1-5; TRBD1 matches at 7 bases. The CDR3 runs 14 residues. Germline V gene lookup returns CDR1 SGHNT and CDR2 YENEEA. V shed 5 bases and J 1 base; nucleotides not matched to a gene: 2. DNA for the CDR3: TGTGCCAGCAGCGGGACAGCCAGCAATCAGCCCCAGCATTTT. Its protein product is CASSGTASNQPQHF. The full variable domain, rest sourced from reference TRBV11-3 and TRBJ1-5, is EAGVVQSPRYKIIEKKQPVAFWCNPISGHNTLYWYLQNLGQGPELLIRYENEEAVDDSQLPKDRFSAERLKGVDSTLKIQPAELGDSAVYLCASSGTASNQPQHFGDGTRLSIL.

This clone was counted only a few times. The genes are TRBV9 and TRBJ2-5, with D possibly TRBD2 on 5 matching bases. Germline V CDR1 and CDR2: SGDLS, YYNGEE. Deletions cut 6 bases from V and 3 bases from J, with 15 bases between. The CDR3 consists of 14 residues. The chain's CDR3 is CASKGSRVEETQYF. CDR3 DNA sequence: TGTGCCAGCAAGGGTTCGCGGGTGGAAGAGACCCAGTACTTC. Supplemented by reference TRBV9 and TRBJ2-5, the full variable domain reads DSGVTQTPKHLITATGQRVTLRCSPRSGDLSVYWYQQSLDQGLQFLIQYYNGEERAKGNILERFSAQQFPDLHSELNLSSLELGDSALYFCASKGSRVEETQYFGPGTRLLVL.

This clone was observed at least ten times. The chain recombines TRBV11-3 with TRBJ1-4; unclear D gene. CDR1 and CDR2 (germline): SGHNT, YENEEA. The CDR3 runs 14 residues. Trimming removed 5 bases from V and 5 bases from J, with 12 bases in between. The CDR3 loop reads CASSKYRVNEKLFF. In DNA, the CDR3 is TGTGCCAGCAGCAAGTACAGAGTCAATGAAAAACTGTTTTTT. Full variable domain (missing parts from reference TRBV11-3 and TRBJ1-4): EAGVVQSPRYKIIEKKQPVAFWCNPISGHNTLYWYLQNLGQGPELLIRYENEEAVDDSQLPKDRFSAERLKGVDSTLKIQPAELGDSAVYLCASSKYRVNEKLFFGSGTQLSVL.

This CDR3 reads CASSPTRTYEQYF. CDR3 DNA sequence: TGTGCCAGCTCCCCGACCCGGACCTACGAGCAGTACTTC. This rearrangement joins TRBV18 to TRBJ2-7; no clear D gene. The V and J ends lost 6 bases and 2 bases respectively, with 11 bases between them. From germline, CDR1 is KGHSH and CDR2 LQKENI. The CDR3 is made up of 13 amino acids.

This chain links TRBV9 with TRBJ2-1; D is unclear. Germline V lookup: CDR1 SGDLS, CDR2 YYNGEE. With 5 bases removed from V and 5 bases from J, the gap between germline ends came to 11 bases. The CDR3 contains 13 residues. CDR3 loop: CASSDFAHNEQFF. The CDR3 DNA follows: TGTGCCAGCAGTGACTTTGCGCACAATGAGCAGTTCTTC. Drawing the rest from reference TRBV9 and TRBJ2-1, the complete variable domain is DSGVTQTPKHLITATGQRVTLRCSPRSGDLSVYWYQQSLDQGLQFLIQYYNGEERAKGNILERFSAQQFPDLHSELNLSSLELGDSALYFCASSDFAHNEQFFGPGTRLTVL.

This chain links TRBV9 with TRBJ2-2, with 15 bases fitting TRBD2. CDR1 is SGDLS and CDR2 is YYNGEE in the germline V gene. Trimming removed 8 bases from V and 5 bases from J; junction bases left unmatched: 7. This CDR3 comprises 16 residues. The CDR3 spells CASSPGLAGGTGELFF. The CDR3 DNA is TGTGCCAGTTCCCCGGGACTAGCGGGAGGTACCGGGGAGCTGTTTTTT.

The sample holds many counts of this clone. The gene calls are TRBV11-3 and TRBJ1-1; D is undetermined. The CDR3 totals 14 residues. Trimming took 5 bases from V and 0 from J, leaving 10 bases between them. Germline CDR1 is SGHNT and CDR2 is YENEEA. CDR3 region: CASSQFRMNTEAFF. The DNA of the CDR3 is TGTGCCAGCAGCCAGTTCAGGATGAACACTGAAGCTTTCTTT.

This clone was picked up a small number of times. The rearrangement uses TRBV6-8 and TRBJ1-4, with 10 bases aligning to TRBD1. Germline-derived CDR1 and CDR2 are MNHGY and SAAAGT. The CDR3 consists of 15 residues. The V gene end was trimmed by 5 bases and the J gene end by 8 bases; junction bases not matched to a gene: 8. This CDR3 is CASSGDRGGGEKLFF. The CDR3 DNA sequence: TGTGCCAGCAGTGGGGACAGGGGCGGCGGGGAAAAACTGTTTTTT.

This clone showed up just a few times. The J gene is TRBJ2-3, the V gene TRBV9, with TRBD2 matching over 8 bases. CDR3 length: 17 amino acids. From germline, CDR1 is SGDLS and CDR2 YYNGEE. The trim removed 6 bases at V and 2 bases at J, leaving 14 bases unmatched. This chain's CDR3 is CASTLSGGVTNTDTQYF. The CDR3 DNA reads TGTGCCAGCACCCTATCGGGAGGGGTTACAAACACAGATACGCAGTATTTT.

A few counts support this clone. The V gene is TRBV11-3, the J gene TRBJ2-4; D might be TRBD2 (5 bases). This CDR3 has 14 amino acids. CDR1 SGHNT and CDR2 YENEEA come from the germline V gene. V was pared by 0 bases and J by 8 bases, with 11 bases between. The CDR3 spells CASSLDFTSHIQYF. CDR3 nucleotides: TGTGCCAGCAGCTTAGATTTCACTAGTCACATTCAGTACTTC.

This clone is medium-sized in the sample. The J gene is TRBJ1-1, the V gene TRBV11-3, with D uncertain. This CDR3 spans 15 amino acids. CDR1 and CDR2 from the germline V gene are SGHNT and YENEEA. V was cut by 4 bases and J by 3 bases, with 15 bases left in between. The CDR3 here is CASSSVGSEHTEAFF. DNA of the CDR3: TGTGCCAGCAGCTCCGTGGGATCTGAACACACTGAAGCTTTCTTT.

This clone is labeled medium-sized. This chain connects TRBV9 to TRBJ2-7; D is ambiguous. Trimming took off 5 bases at V and 6 bases at J, with 18 bases between the two ends. Germline values: CDR1 SGDLS, CDR2 YYNGEE. CDR3 size: 14 residues. Written as DNA, the CDR3 is TGTGCCAGCAGTGAAGCGCTTACAATTATCGAGCAGTACTTC. Protein: CASSEALTIIEQYF.

Remarks on this clone: No conserved phenylalanine or tryptophan is present at the end of the CDR3, so a read error is the likely explanation. Because the CDR3's place on the DNA is in doubt, the DNA is left out and the CDR3 is given as listed by TCRdb. This chain connects TRBV28 to TRBJ1-4; the table gives TRBD1 as D, unverified against the DNA. CDR1 MDHEN and CDR2 SYDVKM come from the germline V gene. The CDR3 contains 13 residues when both ends are counted. CDR3 sequence reads: CASSTLGTGGWSV.

By share, this clone ranks as medium-sized. This chain links TRBV28 with TRBJ2-1; 10 nucleotides agree with TRBD2. Germline V gene sequence: CDR1 MDHEN, CDR2 SYDVKM. V dropped 2 bases and J dropped 4; count of bases not matched to a gene: 5. The CDR3 extends over 16 amino acids. The CDR3 here is CASSLSGRAPYNEQFF. In DNA form, the CDR3 reads TGTGCCAGCAGTTTAAGCGGGAGGGCCCCTTACAATGAGCAGTTCTTC.

The chain employs TRBV28 and TRBJ2-3; D remains ambiguous. The germline V gene has CDR1 MDHEN and CDR2 SYDVKM. V gave up 5 bases and J gave up 3 bases, with 12 bases separating them. The CDR3 runs to 14 residues. CDR3 sequence (DNA): TGTGCCAGCAGTCGTCCCAACCCGACAGATACGCAGTATTTT. Its protein product is CASSRPNPTDTQYF.

The V gene is TRBV28, the J gene TRBJ1-4; D remains ambiguous. The CDR3 is 12 residues long. With 8 bases removed from V and 2 bases from J, the gap between germline ends came to 6 bases. Germline V gene data show CDR1 as MDHEN and CDR2 as SYDVKM. This CDR3 is CASGVTNEKLFF. The DNA for the CDR3 is TGTGCCAGCGGGGTTACTAATGAAAAACTGTTTTTT.

The chain has TRBV7-7 and TRBJ1-4; D might be TRBD1 (5 bases). This CDR3 contains 16 residues. Germline V gene data show CDR1 as SSHAT and CDR2 as FNYEAQ (reference sequence). The V gene lost 4 bases and the J gene lost 2 bases, with 14 bases spanning the gap. The CDR3 sequence is CASSSQEGPTNEKLFF. CDR3 bases: TGTGCCAGCAGCTCCCAGGAGGGGCCGACTAATGAAAAACTGTTTTTT.

The J gene is TRBJ2-1, the V gene TRBV5-1, with TRBD1 identical over 12 bases. The V and J ends lost 4 bases and 7 bases, in that order; junction bases with no gene match: 6. CDR1 and CDR2 from the germline V gene are SGHRS and YFSETQ. The length of the CDR3 is 15 residues. CDR3 DNA: TGCGCCAGCAGCGCCGGGACAGGGGGCCTAAATGAGCAGTTCTTC. Protein sequence: CASSAGTGGLNEQFF. Together with reference TRBV5-1 and TRBJ2-1, the CDR3 gives the full variable domain: KAGVTQTPRYLIKTRGQQVTLSCSPISGHRSVSWYQQTPGQGLQFLFEYFSETQRNKGNFPGRFSGRQFSNSRSEMNVSTLELGDSALYLCASSAGTGGLNEQFFGPGTRLTVL.

The CDR3: CASSETSGVTYNEQFF. CDR3 sequence (DNA): TGTGCCAGTAGTGAGACTAGCGGGGTGACCTACAATGAGCAGTTCTTC. The chain employs TRBV19 and TRBJ2-1, with TRBD2 matching 11 bases. Germline-derived CDR1 and CDR2 are LNHDA and SQIVND (reference sequence). The CDR3 runs to 16 residues. V trimming: 5 bases; J trimming: 2 bases; junction bases outside the gene matches: 5.

A few counts support this clone. The V call is TRBV11-3, the J call TRBJ2-7; D possibly corresponds to TRBD2 (7 bases). Germline assignment: CDR1 SGHNT and CDR2 YENEEA. Between the trimmed V and J ends, which lost 3 bases and 6 bases, there was a span of 21 bases. The CDR3 runs 16 residues. The CDR3 here is CASSLGGTSVPLEQYF. The CDR3 DNA reads TGTGCCAGCAGCTTGGGGGGCACTAGCGTCCCCCTCGAGCAGTACTTC.

This clone was counted between two and nine times. The V and J genes are TRBV28 and TRBJ2-7, with TRBD2 matching 10 bases. J lost 5 bases, V lost 5 bases, and 9 bases had no gene match. The CDR3 has 15 residues. CDR1 and CDR2 (germline): MDHEN, SYDVKM. CDR3 sequence reads: CASSHPSGSSNEQYF. DNA for the CDR3: TGTGCCAGCAGTCACCCTAGCGGGAGTTCCAACGAGCAGTACTTC. The whole variable domain, filled in from reference TRBV28 and TRBJ2-7, reads DVKVTQSSRYLVKRTGEKVFLECVQDMDHENMFWYRQDPGLGLRLIYFSYDVKMKEKGDIPEGYSVSREKKERFSLILESASTNQTSMYLCASSHPSGSSNEQYFGPGTRLTVT.

This clone was detected a few times. The chain joins TRBV5-1 to TRBJ2-5, with a possible D match to TRBD2 (5 bases). V gave up 0 bases and J gave up 5 bases, with 17 bases separating them. CDR3 length: 16 residues. Per germline, CDR1 SGHRS and CDR2 YFSETQ. The CDR3: CASSLALSGVWETQYF. The CDR3 DNA reads TGCGCCAGCAGCTTGGCCTTATCCGGGGTTTGGGAGACCCAGTACTTC. The entire variable domain, with the rest obtained from reference TRBV5-1 and TRBJ2-5, is as follows: KAGVTQTPRYLIKTRGQQVTLSCSPISGHRSVSWYQQTPGQGLQFLFEYFSETQRNKGNFPGRFSGRQFSNSRSEMNVSTLELGDSALYLCASSLALSGVWETQYFGPGTRLLVL.

This clone was recorded a few times. The rearrangement joins TRBV14 to TRBJ2-7; D possibly corresponds to TRBD2 (5 bases). Between the trimmed V and J ends, which lost 1 base and 6 bases, there was a span of 16 bases. The CDR3 consists of 15 residues. The germline V gene encodes CDR1 SGHDN and CDR2 FVKESK. CDR3 bases: TGTGCCAGCAGCCAAGGGACTTCTAGAGTCCTCGAGCAGTACTTC. Protein product: CASSQGTSRVLEQYF.

This clone was observed a few times. The chain couples TRBV18 to TRBJ2-5, with 7 bases that match TRBD1. CDR1 is KGHSH, CDR2 LQKENI, per germline. The CDR3 runs to 14 residues. V shed 3 bases and J 4 bases; nucleotides not matched to a gene: 5. The CDR3 coding sequence is TGTGCCAGCTCACCGATGTCAGGGGGAGAGACCCAGTACTTC. This codes for CASSPMSGGETQYF.

This sequence joins TRBV15 and TRBJ1-1, with D possibly matching TRBD1 (5 bases). The CDR3 contains 15 residues. Germline CDR1 and CDR2: LNHNV and YYDKDF (reference sequence). V lost 0 bases and J 0 bases, leaving 8 bases between the germline ends. The CDR3 bases are TGTGCCACCAGCAGAGAACCGGGGCTGAACACTGAAGCTTTCTTT. Translated: CATSREPGLNTEAFF. The full variable domain, its missing parts supplied by reference TRBV15 and TRBJ1-1, is DAMVIQNPRYQVTQFGKPVTLSCSQTLNHNVMYWYQQKSSQAPKLLFHYYDKDFNNEADTPDNFQSRRPNTSFCFLDIRSPGLGDTAMYLCATSREPGLNTEAFFGQGTRLTVV.

The J gene is TRBJ2-7, the V gene TRBV18; weak D call: TRBD2 (5 bases). CDR1 is KGHSH and CDR2 is LQKENI in the germline V gene. With 2 bases removed from V and 3 bases from J, the gap between germline ends came to 8 bases. The CDR3 covers 13 residues. CDR3 sequence reads: CASSPREYYEQYF. The CDR3 DNA reads as TGTGCCAGCTCACCAAGGGAGTACTACGAGCAGTACTTC.

This clone was seen many times. The CDR3 protein is CASSYDSGETQYF. The CDR3 DNA is TGTGCCAGCAGTTACGACAGTGGGGAGACCCAGTACTTC. The chain links TRBV6-8 to TRBJ2-5; tentative D call: TRBD1 (5 bases). This CDR3 has 13 residues. The germline gives CDR1 MNHGY, CDR2 SAAAGT. V shed 2 bases and J shed 5 bases, with 9 bases lying between them.

This clone was recorded at least ten times. The rearrangement uses TRBV6-8 and TRBJ2-2; TRBD2 agrees at 7 bases. Germline lookup yields CDR1 MNHGY and CDR2 SAAAGT. The ends lost 6 bases at V and 2 bases at J; junction bases unmatched: 18. The CDR3 length is 19 residues. The CDR3 DNA is TGTGCCAGCAGATCCCGAGCGGGATCTGGGGGAACAAACACCGGGGAGCTGTTTTTT. This gives the protein CASRSRAGSGGTNTGELFF.